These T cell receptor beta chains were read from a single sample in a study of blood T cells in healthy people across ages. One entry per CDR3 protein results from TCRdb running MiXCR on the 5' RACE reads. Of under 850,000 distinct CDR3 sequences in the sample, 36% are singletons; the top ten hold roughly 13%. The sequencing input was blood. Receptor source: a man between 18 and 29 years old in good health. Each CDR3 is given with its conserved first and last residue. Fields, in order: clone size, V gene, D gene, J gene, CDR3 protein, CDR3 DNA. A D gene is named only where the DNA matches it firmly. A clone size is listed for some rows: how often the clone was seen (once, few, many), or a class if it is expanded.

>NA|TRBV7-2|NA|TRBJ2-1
CASSRERENEQFF
TGTGCCAGCAGCCGGGAGAGGGAAAATGAGCAGTTCTTC
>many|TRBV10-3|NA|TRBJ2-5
CAISESTGRSETQYF
TGTGCCATCAGTGAGTCGACAGGTCGGTCGGAGACCCAGTACTTC
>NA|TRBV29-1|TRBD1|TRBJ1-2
CSVEGLYRGYGYTF
TGCAGCGTTGAAGGCCTCTACAGGGGCTATGGCTACACCTTC
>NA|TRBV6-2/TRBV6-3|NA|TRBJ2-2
CASIENTGELFF
TGTGCCAGCATAGAGAACACCGGGGAGCTGTTTTTT
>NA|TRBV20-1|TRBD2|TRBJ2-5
CSASGPGTSGDNNEQYF
TGCAGTGCTAGTGGTCCCGGGACTAGCGGGGACAACAATGAGCAGTACTTC
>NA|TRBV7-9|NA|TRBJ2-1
CAPRTLDEQFF
TGTGCCCCCAGGACGCTTGATGAGCAGTTCTTC
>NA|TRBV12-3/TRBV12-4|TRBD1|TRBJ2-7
CASSGTGDVNEQYF
TGTGCCAGCAGTGGGACAGGGGATGTTAATGAGCAGTACTTC
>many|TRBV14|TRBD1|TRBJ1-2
CASSDTGAYGYTF
TGTGCCAGCAGCGATACAGGGGCCTATGGCTACACCTTC
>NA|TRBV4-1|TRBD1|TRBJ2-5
CASSQGTGTGGDEQYF
TGCGCCAGCAGCCAAGGTACCGGGACAGGTGGCGATGAGCAGTACTTC
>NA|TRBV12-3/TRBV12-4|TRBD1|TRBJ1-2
CASSFWAGGNINYGYTF
TGTGCCAGCAGTTTCTGGGCAGGGGGTAATATTAACTATGGCTACACCTTC
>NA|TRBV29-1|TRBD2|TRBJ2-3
CSVEGQRSGGTQYF
TGCAGCGTTGAAGGGCAGAGGTCGGGAGGTACGCAGTATTTT
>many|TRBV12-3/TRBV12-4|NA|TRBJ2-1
CASTPAGIYNEQFF
TGTGCCAGCACCCCAGCAGGGATATACAATGAGCAGTTCTTC
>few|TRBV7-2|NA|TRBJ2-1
CASSFPGEQFF
TGTGCCAGCAGCTTTCCAGGTGAGCAGTTCTTC
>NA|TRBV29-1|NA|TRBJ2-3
CSVRGGVTDTQYF
TGCAGCGTCCGAGGGGGTGTCACAGATACGCAGTATTTT
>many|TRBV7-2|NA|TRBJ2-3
CASSLRPGEDTQYF
TGTGCCAGCAGCTTACGGCCAGGGGAAGATACGCAGTATTTT
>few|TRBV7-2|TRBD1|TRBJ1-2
CASSLARDRVHGYTF
TGTGCCAGCAGCTTAGCCCGCGACAGGGTTCATGGCTACACCTTC
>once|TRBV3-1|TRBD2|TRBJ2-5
CASSQARREEQYF
TGTGCCAGCAGCCAAGCGCGCCGGGAGGAGCAGTACTTC
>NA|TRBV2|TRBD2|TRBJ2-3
CASSERRGGTDTQYF
TGTGCCAGCAGTGAAAGGCGGGGGGGCACAGATACGCAGTATTTT
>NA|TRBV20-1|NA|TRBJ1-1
CSALSRGNTEAFF
TGCAGTGCCCTATCGAGAGGGAACACTGAAGCTTTCTTT
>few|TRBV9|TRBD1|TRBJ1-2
CASSARQGVIHGYTF
TGTGCCAGCAGCGCCCGACAGGGGGTGATTCATGGCTACACCTTC
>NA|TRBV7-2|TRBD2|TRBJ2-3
CASSSTSGDTDTQYF
TGTGCCAGCAGCTCAACCAGCGGGGACACAGATACGCAGTATTTT
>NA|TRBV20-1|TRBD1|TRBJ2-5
CSARETGLQTQYF
TGCAGTGCTAGAGAGACAGGGTTGCAGACCCAGTACTTC
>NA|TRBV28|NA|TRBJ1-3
CASTREGSGNTIYF
TGTGCTAGCACCAGGGAAGGCTCTGGAAACACCATATATTTT
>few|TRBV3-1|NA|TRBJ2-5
CASSQDHPGEETQYF
TGTGCCAGCAGCCAAGATCATCCCGGGGAGGAGACCCAGTACTTC
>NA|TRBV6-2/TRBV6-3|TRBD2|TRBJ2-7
CASSVRPSGRLSYEQYF
TGTGCCAGCAGTGTACGACCTAGCGGGAGGTTGTCCTACGAGCAGTACTTC
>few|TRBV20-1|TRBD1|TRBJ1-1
CSGLTQGTEAFF
TGCAGTGGCCTAACACAGGGGACTGAAGCTTTCTTT
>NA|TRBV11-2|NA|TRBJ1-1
CASGGPAAFF
TGTGCCAGCGGGGGTCCAGCCGCTTTCTTT
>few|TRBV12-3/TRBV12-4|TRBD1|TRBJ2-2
CASSPGTATGELFF
TGTGCCAGCAGTCCAGGGACAGCAACCGGGGAGCTGTTTTTT
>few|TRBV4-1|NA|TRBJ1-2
CASSRFKGYTF
TGCGCCAGCAGTCGTTTTAAGGGCTACACCTTC
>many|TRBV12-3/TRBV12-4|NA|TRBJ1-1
CASSLGTGAEAFF
TGTGCCAGCAGTTTAGGAACTGGCGCTGAAGCTTTCTTT
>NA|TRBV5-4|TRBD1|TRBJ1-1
CASSPGTGSGVNTEAFF
TGTGCCAGCAGCCCCGGGACAGGGAGCGGGGTGAACACTGAAGCTTTCTTT
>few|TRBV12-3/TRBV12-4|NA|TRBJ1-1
CASSLWEGSAEAFF
TGTGCCAGCAGTTTATGGGAGGGAAGCGCTGAAGCTTTCTTT
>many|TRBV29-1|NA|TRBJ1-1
CSVGGVTEAFF
TGCAGCGTTGGGGGGGTCACTGAAGCTTTCTTT
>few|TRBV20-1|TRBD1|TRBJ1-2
CSASSTGVGYTF
TGCAGTGCTAGCTCAACAGGGGTCGGCTACACCTTC
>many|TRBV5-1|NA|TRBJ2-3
CASGGTALDTQYF
TGCGCCAGCGGAGGGACCGCTCTAGATACGCAGTATTTT
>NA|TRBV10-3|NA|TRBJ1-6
CAISRLGGNNNSPLHF
TGTGCCATCAGCCGCCTCGGGGGGAACAATAATTCACCCCTCCACTTT
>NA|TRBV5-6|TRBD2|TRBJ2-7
CVSSSGGSSYEQYF
TGTGTCAGCAGCTCGGGGGGTTCCTCCTACGAGCAGTACTTC
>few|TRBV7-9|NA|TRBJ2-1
CASSLRDLNLSEQFF
TGTGCCAGCAGCCTCCGGGACTTGAACCTCAGTGAGCAGTTCTTC
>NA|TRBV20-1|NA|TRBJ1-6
CSARQGDSPLHF
TGCAGTGCTAGACAGGGCGATTCACCCCTCCACTTT
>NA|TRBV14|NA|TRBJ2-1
CASSQDGLALLNEQFF
TGTGCCAGCAGCCAAGACGGCCTAGCTTTGCTCAATGAGCAGTTCTTC
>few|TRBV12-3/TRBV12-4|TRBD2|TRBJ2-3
CASTPLAGGLQYF
TGTGCCAGCACCCCACTAGCGGGGGGGCTGCAGTATTTT
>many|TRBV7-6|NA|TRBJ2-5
CASSLAGAETQYF
TGTGCCAGCAGCTTAGCAGGGGCAGAGACCCAGTACTTC
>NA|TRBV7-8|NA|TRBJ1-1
CASSSAGMNTEAFF
TGTGCCAGCAGCTCTGCGGGTATGAACACTGAAGCTTTCTTT
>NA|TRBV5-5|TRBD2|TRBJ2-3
CASSSKTGTITDTQYF
TGTGCCAGCAGCTCTAAGACCGGGACTATCACAGATACGCAGTATTTT